Shown below are 9 T cell receptor beta chains from a single sample sequenced in a study of blood T cell repertoires in COVID-19. Sequenced by immunoSEQ multiplex PCR; TCRdb stores in-frame clones only, minus some. Of 200,000 to 250,000 clones listed, 75% to 90% are singletons. The sample comprised PBMCs or T cells enriched from blood (not recorded which). The receptors come from a man aged 50-59 years who had been exposed to COVID-19.

V gene TRBV10-3 combines with J gene TRBJ1-2; 7 positions agree with TRBD1. Germline V lookup: CDR1 ENHRY, CDR2 SYGVKD. The length of the CDR3 is 13 residues. V was clipped by 4 bases and J by 3 bases; unmatched bases: 2. The CDR3 here is CAISGGTDYGYTF. The CDR3 region has the DNA TGTGCCATCAGTGGGGGGACAGACTATGGCTACACCTTC.

The CDR3 here is CASSRRTSGVYNEQFF. DNA of the CDR3: TGTGCCAGCAGCCGCCGGACTAGCGGCGTCTACAATGAGCAGTTCTTC. The chain carries TRBV7-2 and TRBJ2-1; TRBD2 matches 10 bases. Germline values: CDR1 SGHTA, CDR2 FQGNSA. V shed 5 bases and J 3 bases; nucleotides not matched to a gene: 7. This CDR3 is 16 amino acids long.

This chain connects TRBV24-1 to TRBJ2-1; 8 bases are shared with TRBD1. Germline V gene sequence: CDR1 KGHDR, CDR2 SFDVKD. Trimming removed 1 base from V and 9 bases from J; junction bases left unmatched: 7. The CDR3 is 15 residues long. The CDR3 sequence: CATSDFGQGLPEQFF. The CDR3 DNA is TGTGCCACCAGTGATTTTGGACAGGGTTTACCTGAGCAGTTCTTC.

The count of this clone is one. The chain combines TRBV29-1 with TRBJ2-2, with 7 bases lining up with TRBD2. The CDR3 has 14 amino acids. Germline-derived CDR1 and CDR2 are SQVTM and ANQGSEA. Trimming removed 5 bases from V and 9 bases from J; junction bases left unmatched: 12. The chain's CDR3 is CSVFGGTSLRELFF. The CDR3 bases are TGCAGCGTTTTCGGGGGGACCTCTTTGCGGGAGCTGTTTTTT.

This clone has only one observation. The chain recombines TRBV18 with TRBJ2-7; the D gene is possibly TRBD2 (5 bases). The V end lost 3 bases, the J end lost 3 bases, and 9 bases lay between the germline ends. Per germline, CDR1 KGHSH and CDR2 LQKENI. The CDR3 contains 13 residues. This chain's CDR3 is CASSPTADYEQYF. The CDR3 DNA reads as TGTGCCAGCTCACCCACAGCGGACTACGAGCAGTACTTC.

The chain joins TRBV29-1 to TRBJ1-1; no firm D call. In germline, CDR1 is SQVTM, CDR2 ANQGSEA. Trimming pared 7 bases from V and 0 bases from J, leaving 9 bases between. The CDR3 has 12 amino acids. As DNA, the CDR3 is TGCAGCGGAGGCAGAATGAACACTGAAGCTTTCTTT. Amino acid sequence: CSGGRMNTEAFF.

This clone turned up a few times. V is TRBV6-5 and J is TRBJ1-3, with D perhaps matching TRBD1 (5 bases). This CDR3 comprises 16 residues. Germline V gene sequence: CDR1 MNHEY, CDR2 SVGAGI. V was shortened by 2 bases and J by 7 bases, with 18 bases between the two germline ends. This CDR3 reads CASSYDRYVGGNTIYF. The DNA for the CDR3 is TGTGCCAGCAGTTACGACCGCTATGTGGGGGGGAACACCATATATTTT.

The chain employs TRBV2 and TRBJ1-2; TRBD1 matches 9 bases. V lost 1 base to trimming and J lost 6 bases; unmatched junction nucleotides: 3. Germline assignment: CDR1 SNHLY and CDR2 FYNNEI. CDR3 length: 14 residues. CDR3 protein: CASSEDRGRNGYTF. In DNA, the CDR3 is TGTGCCAGCAGTGAAGACAGGGGGCGGAATGGCTACACCTTC.

CDR3 DNA sequence: TGTGCCAGCAAGAGGGGGAGCAATCAGCCCCAGCATTTT. Protein product: CASKRGSNQPQHF. This sequence joins TRBV12-3 or TRBV12-4 and TRBJ1-5; perhaps TRBD1 as D (6 bases). V was shortened by 7 bases and J by 1 base, with 8 bases between the two germline ends. There are 13 residues in the CDR3.